These 4 T cell receptor beta chains came from one sample sequenced in a study of T cell changes during pregnancy in multiple sclerosis. Generated by immunoSEQ multiplex PCR, the TCRdb table keeps only in-frame clones and is missing some. The table lists about 47,000 clones, around 93% of them singletons, with roughly 2.2% in the top ten. The source was peripheral blood, collected in the third trimester of pregnancy. These receptors came from a female donor with multiple sclerosis, enrolled in a pregnancy study.

This clone was detected once. J is TRBJ2-1 and V is TRBV4-3, with 8 bases lining up with TRBD2. V shed 1 base and J 4 bases; nucleotides not matched to a gene: 6. Germline V gene data show CDR1 as LGHNA and CDR2 as YSLEER. CDR3 length equals 16 residues. As DNA, the CDR3 is TGCGCCAGCAGCCAAGGGGCGGGAGGCGGGTACAATGAGCAGTTCTTC. Translating gives CASSQGAGGGYNEQFF.

V and J are TRBV7-2 and TRBJ2-1, with D maybe TRBD1 (6 bases). This CDR3 is 15 amino acids long. CDR1 and CDR2 (germline): SGHTA, FQGNSA. The V and J ends lost 2 bases and 2 bases respectively, with 10 bases between them. The CDR3 sequence: CASSLRTATYNEQFF. Here the CDR3 DNA reads TGTGCCAGCAGCTTAAGGACAGCTACCTACAATGAGCAGTTCTTC.

The chain carries TRBV27 and TRBJ2-1, with TRBD1 matching 9 bases. Trimming cost V 6 bases and J 7 bases; bases outside gene matches: 13. Germline-derived CDR1 and CDR2 are MNHEY and SMNVEV (reference sequence). CDR3 size: 16 residues. In DNA form, the CDR3 reads TGTGCCAGCAGCATTCTGCCCGGGACAGGGCGAAATGAGCAGTTCTTC. Its protein product is CASSILPGTGRNEQFF.

The chain links TRBV19 to TRBJ1-1, with D unresolved. CDR1 is LNHDA, CDR2 SQIVND, per germline (reference sequence). The CDR3 has 13 residues. Deletions cut 4 bases from V and 0 bases from J, with 6 bases between. CDR3 in amino acids: CASSRRVNTEAFF. The DNA of the CDR3 is TGTGCCAGTAGTAGGCGGGTGAACACTGAAGCTTTCTTT.